This T cell receptor beta chain was sequenced for a study of spatial heterogeneity in lung cancer. The CDR3 has 15 residues. CDR1 is ENHRY and CDR2 is SYGVKD in the germline V gene. V dropped 6 bases and J dropped 8 bases, with 20 bases sitting between them. In its sample, this clonotype was seen many times. Its antigen is currently unknown. In the library, each TCR cDNA molecule bore its own unique molecular identifier. TCRdb processed the 5' RACE reads anew with MiXCR; each CDR3 protein has one entry. Here the sample spans 4,000 to 5,000 distinct CDR3 sequences, about 9.8% being singletons. Time point denoted: sample taken at primary tumor resection. Tumor, nontumor lung or frozen PBMC supplied whole RNA, sequenced without sorting. Study results and limitations: TCRs found ubiquitously expanded in tumor appeared in blood more at resection than at follow-up.

This receptor was identified in a male donor with early-stage non-small cell lung cancer. This chain links TRBV10-3 with TRBJ2-1, with D tentatively TRBD2 (6 bases). The source material was PBMCs, sampled at surgery. The CDR3 DNA sequence: TGTGCCATCAGGGGAGGTCCCGGGGTACTTTATGAGCAGTTCTTC. The encoded protein is CAIRGGPGVLYEQFF.